What follows describes a single TCR beta chain. There are a few counts of this clonotype. Its target antigen remains unknown. No much larger clonotype is one base removed from it; base qualities were not supplied. The healthy controls were volunteers from blood banks in Maryland, USA. For unsorted PBMC libraries, 2 million PBMCs were used after storage in RNAlater at -80 degrees C until RNA extraction. PBMCs were separated from peripheral blood using Ficoll-Hypaque density gradient centrifugation and then cryopreserved in liquid nitrogen. The source of the sample is a study of neurological immune-mediated disorders (dated by TCRdb to between 2018 and 2021). Describing the broader study: Using UMI-based sequencing, the study compared peripheral blood TCR-beta repertoires from patients with HTLV-I-associated myelopathy (HAM/TSP), patients with multiple sclerosis, and healthy controls. The roughly 100 TCR-beta libraries covered PBMC samples along with longitudinal samples, technical triplicates, and paired sorted CD4+ and CD8+ T-cell subsets. Of the roughly 71 subjects in the cohort, approximately 15 were HAM/TSP patients, some 35 were multiple sclerosis patients, and approximately 20 were healthy controls. Here is what the overall study found, with its caveats: Across subjects, expanded clones never shared an identical CDR3 amino acid sequence, which suggests that the TCR-beta repertoires in every group were private. TCR clonal expansion was greatest in HAM/TSP patients and smallest in MS patients, who ranked below even healthy controls.

Via the germline V gene (reference sequence), CDR1 is DFQATT and CDR2 SNEGSKA. At the junction V is shortened by 8 bases and J by 13 bases, with 15 bases in between. CDR3 length: 10 amino acids, cysteine to phenylalanine. Left in the record is the CDR3 DNA by itself, 30 bases read in frame from the first base. cDNA was synthesized by template-switch 5'RACE using a primer carrying a 10-nucleotide random unique molecular identifier by which each TCR transcript was tagged. Every sequencing run yielded over 200 million TCR-beta sequences covering 15-18 subjects. The RNeasy kit was used for extraction of total RNA. TCR-beta VDJ regions were amplified with primers for the TCR constant region and the 5'RACE anchor, using the KAPA Real-time Library Amplification kit. A first PCR added sample indexes and Illumina adaptors, and a second PCR then raised library yield. After Ampure bead purification, the roughly 650 bp TCR product was size-selected on a 2% E-gel SizeSelection system. Before pooling, libraries had their quality checked on a Bioanalyzer, their concentration measured with Qubit, and their quantity determined with the Kapa Library Quantification kit. An Illumina HiSeq 2500 sequenced the libraries paired-end 2 x 150 bp. To increase sequence diversity, about 25-31% phiX was spiked into each library pool. In the paper's pipeline: Quality-filtered reads were processed with the UMI-based MiGEC pipeline, which removed over 75% of raw TCR sequences during error correction. IMGT germline references were used for aligning VDJ genes, and each clonotype was defined as a unique CDR3 amino acid sequence together with its V-J genes. VDJtools evaluated clonal expansion, Shannon diversity and CDR3 relatedness (CalcPairwiseDistances, ClusterSamples); CLCbio workbench built phylogenetic trees. Using coefficient-of-variation modelling across technical triplicates, the study counted a clone as expanded if it had at least 8 unique UMIs. TCRdb trimmed public reads at Q25 via fastp, called clones via MiXCR and kept in-frame beta chains. CDR3 protein duplicates are merged, each entry listing the most common genes and DNA. The V and J calls reflect TCRdb's pipeline rather than the authors' work. The sample profile shows tens of thousands of distinct CDR3 sequences; approximately 10% of them were found once. The ten largest clones represent roughly 1.8% of the sample.

The chain uses TRBV20-1 and TRBJ2-1, with TRBD2 tentatively as D gene (6 bases match). This receptor was taken from a man in his forties or fifties in good health. Material: PBMCs. The CDR3 protein sequence reads: CSTLVGTQFF. The nucleotides are TGCAGTACGCTTGTCGGGACTCAGTTCTTC.